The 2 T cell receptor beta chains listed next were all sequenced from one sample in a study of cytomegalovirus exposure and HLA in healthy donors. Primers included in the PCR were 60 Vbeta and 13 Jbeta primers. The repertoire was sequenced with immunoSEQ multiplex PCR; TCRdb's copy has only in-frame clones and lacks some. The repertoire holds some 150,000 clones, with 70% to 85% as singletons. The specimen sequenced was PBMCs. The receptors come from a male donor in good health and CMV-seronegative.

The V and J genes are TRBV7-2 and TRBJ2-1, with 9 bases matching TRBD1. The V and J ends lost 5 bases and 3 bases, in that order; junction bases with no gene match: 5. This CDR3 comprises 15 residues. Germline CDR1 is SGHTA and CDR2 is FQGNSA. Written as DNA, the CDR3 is TGTGCCAGCAGCCCACAGGGGGCTGACTACAATGAGCAGTTCTTC. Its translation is CASSPQGADYNEQFF.

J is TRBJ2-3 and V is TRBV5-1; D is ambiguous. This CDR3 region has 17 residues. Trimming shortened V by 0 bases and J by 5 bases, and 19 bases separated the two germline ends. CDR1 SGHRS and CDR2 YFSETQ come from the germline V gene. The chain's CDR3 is CASSLGRGAQHKDTQYF. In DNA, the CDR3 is TGCGCCAGCAGCTTGGGGAGAGGAGCCCAACATAAAGATACGCAGTATTTT. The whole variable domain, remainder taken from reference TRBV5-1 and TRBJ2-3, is KAGVTQTPRYLIKTRGQQVTLSCSPISGHRSVSWYQQTPGQGLQFLFEYFSETQRNKGNFPGRFSGRQFSNSRSEMNVSTLELGDSALYLCASSLGRGAQHKDTQYFGPGTRLTVL.